This is a list of T cell receptor beta chains from one sample in a study of T-cell reconstitution after alpha-beta-depleted transplantation in children. TCRdb ran MiXCR on the PCR reads and lists one entry per CDR3 protein. The table has approximately 400,000 distinct CDR3 sequences, roughly 10% seen once; the top ten hold roughly 6%. The sample here was PBMCs from the stem cell graft donor, taken from the stem cell graft. The receptors shown here come from a human donor who donated a stem cell graft to a child with acute myeloid leukemia. The CDR3 runs from the conserved cysteine through the conserved F or W. D genes are given only for firm matches. Clone size is given for some rows only: seen once, a few or many times, or a class if the clone is expanded.

DNA: TGCGCCAGCAGCCCCTCTCCGCCAGTACCCCAAGAGACCCAGTACTTC
CDR3: CASSPSPPVPQETQYF
V: TRBV5-1
J: TRBJ2-5
D: NA
size: NA

DNA: TGCAGAGAGAAAGAGCGGGGACCGAACACCGGGGAGCTGTTTTTT
CDR3: CREKERGPNTGELFF
V: TRBV20-1
J: TRBJ2-2
D: TRBD2
size: NA

DNA: TGCAGTGCCTTTAAGACAGGGGGCGGAAAAAACATTCAGTACTTC
CDR3: CSAFKTGGGKNIQYF
V: TRBV20-1
J: TRBJ2-4
D: TRBD1
size: NA

DNA: TGTGCCAGCAGCTTAGTAGACAGGGGCTACGAGCAGTACTTC
CDR3: CASSLVDRGYEQYF
V: TRBV7-9
J: TRBJ2-7
D: TRBD1
size: NA

DNA: TGCAGTGCTAGCGGGGGAAGCACAGATACGCAGTATTTT
CDR3: CSASGGSTDTQYF
V: TRBV20-1
J: TRBJ2-3
D: NA
size: many

DNA: TGTGCCAGCAGCCCCGAGGGGGCTGGAGATACGCAGTATTTT
CDR3: CASSPEGAGDTQYF
V: TRBV11-2
J: TRBJ2-3
D: TRBD1
size: NA

DNA: TGTGCCAGCAGCTGGGGGGCCCCGGGACAGGCGAACACCGGGGAGCTGTTTTTT
CDR3: CASSWGAPGQANTGELFF
V: TRBV5-6
J: TRBJ2-2
D: TRBD1
size: few

DNA: TGTGCCAGCAGCTCCCCTAGCGGGGGGGCCAGCACAGATACGCAGTATTTT
CDR3: CASSSPSGGASTDTQYF
V: TRBV7-2
J: TRBJ2-3
D: TRBD2
size: NA

DNA: TGTGCCAGCAGCCCGCCCTCGCGGGGGCCCCGGGGTACGCAGTATTTT
CDR3: CASSPPSRGPRGTQYF
V: TRBV7-2
J: TRBJ2-3
D: NA
size: few

DNA: TGCGCCAGCAGCCAACATACAGGGGCGCAGTATTCACCCCTCCACTTT
CDR3: CASSQHTGAQYSPLHF
V: TRBV4-1
J: TRBJ1-6
D: TRBD1
size: few

DNA: TGCAGTGCTAGTAAGAGCTCCTACAATGAGCAGTTCTTC
CDR3: CSASKSSYNEQFF
V: TRBV20-1
J: TRBJ2-1
D: NA
size: many

DNA: TGTGCCAGCAGCTTAGAGGATTGGACGAGAGGGGTAGAGACCCAGTACTTC
CDR3: CASSLEDWTRGVETQYF
V: TRBV7-6
J: TRBJ2-5
D: NA
size: NA

DNA: TGTGCTAGCAGCTTTGCGGGAGGGCTCGGGAGTGAGCAGTTCTTC
CDR3: CASSFAGGLGSEQFF
V: TRBV7-7
J: TRBJ2-1
D: TRBD2
size: few

DNA: TGTGCCAGCAGCTTAGACCCGACAGTTGGATTTTATGGCTACACCTTC
CDR3: CASSLDPTVGFYGYTF
V: TRBV11-2
J: TRBJ1-2
D: NA
size: many